This note documents a single T cell receptor beta chain sequence. The antigen is unknown. Since a much larger clone is just one base distant, this may be a read error. Making TCR beta cDNA involved around 500 ng total RNA and a constant-region primer. The TCR beta library was amplified through three nested multiplex PCR rounds in a modified ARM-PCR procedure. Primers for the first two PCR rounds were TRBV1-TRBV30 forward primers and a C-beta reverse primer (around 10 cycles per round). TCRdb re-analysed the multiplex PCR reads in MiXCR, keeping a single row per CDR3 protein. The sample records some 100,000 distinct CDR3 sequences, around 66% being singletons. This entry is derived from a study of tumor-infiltrating lymphocytes in primary liver carcinoma. Study-level points and caveats: Tumors and blood were compared for top-250-clone fraction, and tumors had the significantly higher value (p = 0.039).

The CDR3 is 12 amino acids. The V gene's germline CDR1 is MNHEY and CDR2 SVGAGI. Both RNA and DNA were isolated together from around 18-30 mg of bulk tissue that had not been sorted. Every patient in the cohort had a primary liver carcinoma. That carcinoma was treated by surgical resection. Patients carried chronic HBV infection without prior treatment. Tumor samples all exceeded 90% viable tumor cells. The J gene is TRBJ2-5, the V gene TRBV6-5; no definite D call. Sequencing input: liver tumor tissue from sampling region 2. Subset meaning: tumor region T2, inferior pole. The sequence was collected from a woman aged 55-69 years with primary liver carcinoma and hepatitis B virus infection. The CDR3 is CTSSSYGETQYF. In nucleotides, the CDR3 is TGTACCAGCAGTTCCTATGGAGAGACCCAGTACTTC.